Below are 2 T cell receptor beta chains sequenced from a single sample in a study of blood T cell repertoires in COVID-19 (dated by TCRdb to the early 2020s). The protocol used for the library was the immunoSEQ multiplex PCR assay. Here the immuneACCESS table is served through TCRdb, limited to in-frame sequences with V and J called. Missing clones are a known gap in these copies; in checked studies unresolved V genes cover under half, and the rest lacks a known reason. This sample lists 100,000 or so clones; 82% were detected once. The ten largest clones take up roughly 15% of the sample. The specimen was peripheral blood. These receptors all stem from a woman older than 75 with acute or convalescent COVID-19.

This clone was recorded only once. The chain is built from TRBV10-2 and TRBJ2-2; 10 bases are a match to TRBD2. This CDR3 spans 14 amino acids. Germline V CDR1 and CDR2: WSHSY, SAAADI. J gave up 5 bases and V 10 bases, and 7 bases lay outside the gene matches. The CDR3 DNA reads TGCGCCACCCTAAGCGGGAGGGAAACCGGGGAGCTGTTTTTT. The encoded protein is CATLSGRETGELFF.

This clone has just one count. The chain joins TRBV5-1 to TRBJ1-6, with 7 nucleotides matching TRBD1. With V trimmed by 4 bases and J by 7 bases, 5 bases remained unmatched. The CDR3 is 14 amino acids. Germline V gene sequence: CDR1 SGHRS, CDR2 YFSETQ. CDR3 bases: TGCGCCAGCAGCCCGGACAGGTGGAATTCACCCCTCCACTTT. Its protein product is CASSPDRWNSPLHF.